Below are 19 T cell receptor beta chains sequenced from a single sample in a study of T cells after yellow fever vaccination. TCRdb reprocessed the 5' RACE reads with MiXCR, giving one entry per CDR3 protein. The top ten clones hold around 15% of a sample with about 580,000 distinct CDR3 sequences, 17% of them seen once. The sequencing here drew on PBMCs, taken around 5 days after the first yellow fever vaccination. The receptors originated from a man aged 18 to 35 who received the YFV17D yellow fever vaccine.

V usage is TRBV19 and J usage is TRBJ1-3; D uncertain. Trimming cost V 6 bases and J 5 bases, with 8 bases left between them. Germline V CDR1 and CDR2: LNHDA, SQIVND (reference sequence). The CDR3 spans 12 residues. CDR3: CASRGTRNTIYF. The CDR3 coding sequence is TGTGCCAGTAGAGGTACGCGAAACACCATATATTTT.

This clonotype has just a few counts. CDR3 sequence (DNA): TGCAGTGCTAAAAGCGGGGGGGCGGTAGATACGCAGTATTTT. Protein product: CSAKSGGAVDTQYF. J is TRBJ2-3 and V is TRBV20-1; 10 bases map to TRBD2. CDR1 and CDR2 from the germline V gene are DFQATT and SNEGSKA (reference sequence). V lost 4 bases to trimming and J lost 5 bases; unmatched junction nucleotides: 6. This CDR3 contains 14 residues.

This clonotype was recorded a few times. The rearrangement uses TRBV12-3 or TRBV12-4 and TRBJ2-2; TRBD2 aligns across 9 bases. The CDR3 covers 18 residues. The trim removed 1 base at V and 2 bases at J, leaving 8 bases unmatched. The CDR3 sequence: CASSLVGLTSGNTGELFF. The CDR3 region has the DNA TGTGCCAGCAGTTTAGTCGGTCTGACTAGCGGAAACACCGGGGAGCTGTTTTTT.

This clonotype has more than one count but fewer than ten. The chain recombines TRBV4-3 with TRBJ2-7; D unclear. Germline values: CDR1 LGHNA, CDR2 YSLEER. The CDR3 covers 13 residues. Trimming shortened V by 0 bases and J by 2 bases, and 5 bases separated the two germline ends. CDR3 sequence: CASSQDRPYEQYF. The CDR3 coding sequence is TGCGCCAGCAGCCAAGACAGGCCCTACGAGCAGTACTTC.

This chain joins TRBV6-5 and TRBJ1-3; the D is unclear. CDR3 length equals 14 residues. Germline V gene sequence: CDR1 MNHEY, CDR2 SVGAGI. The V and J ends lost 2 bases and 0 bases respectively, with 5 bases between them. DNA for the CDR3: TGTGCCAGCAGTTACGATCGCTCTGGAAACACCATATATTTT. This encodes CASSYDRSGNTIYF.

This chain joins TRBV12-3 or TRBV12-4 and TRBJ2-5, with D possibly matching TRBD1 (6 bases). The CDR3 sequence is 14 residues long. V was clipped by 5 bases and J by 3 bases, with 13 bases between them. CDR3 residues: CASSPWTAEETQYF. The CDR3 nucleotides are TGTGCCAGCAGTCCATGGACAGCGGAAGAGACCCAGTACTTC.

V is TRBV29-1 and J is TRBJ2-3; tentatively, D is TRBD1 (5 bases). In germline, CDR1 is SQVTM, CDR2 ANQGSEA. The CDR3 has 15 amino acids. V was cut by 2 bases and J by 4 bases, with 16 bases left in between. The CDR3 is CSVESRNRNPDTQYF. The CDR3 DNA is TGCAGCGTTGAATCTCGTAACAGGAACCCAGATACGCAGTATTTT.

The rearrangement uses TRBV7-2 and TRBJ1-1; weak D call: TRBD1 (5 bases). The CDR3 sequence is 14 residues long. Trimming shortened V by 3 bases and J by 4 bases, and 12 bases separated the two germline ends. CDR1 SGHTA and CDR2 FQGNSA come from the germline V gene. This CDR3 is CASSLRGPVTEAFF. The CDR3 DNA is TGTGCCAGCAGCTTGAGGGGTCCCGTCACTGAAGCTTTCTTT.

The sample holds a few counts of this clonotype. This rearrangement joins TRBV6-5 to TRBJ1-1, with 7 bases matching TRBD1. V dropped 3 bases and J dropped 6; count of bases not matched to a gene: 7. Germline lookup yields CDR1 MNHEY and CDR2 SVGAGI. This CDR3 spans 14 amino acids. The CDR3 loop reads CASSYGQVKAEAFF. The DNA of the CDR3 is TGTGCCAGCAGTTATGGACAGGTTAAGGCTGAAGCTTTCTTT.

The chain has TRBV19 and TRBJ2-1; 8 bases are a match to TRBD2. Germline V gene data show CDR1 as LNHDA and CDR2 as SQIVND (reference sequence). There are 18 residues in the CDR3. V dropped 3 bases and J dropped 4; count of bases not matched to a gene: 14. The CDR3 protein is CASSILRGDPLQYNEQFF. The CDR3 nucleotides are TGTGCCAGTAGTATTTTGCGGGGGGACCCTCTACAATACAATGAGCAGTTCTTC. Using reference TRBV19 and TRBJ2-1 for the parts outside the CDR3, the full variable domain is DGGITQSPKYLFRKEGQNVTLSCEQNLNHDAMYWYRQDPGQGLRLIYYSQIVNDFQKGDIAEGYSVSREKKESFPLTVTSAQKNPTAFYLCASSILRGDPLQYNEQFFGPGTRLTVL.

This sequence joins TRBV20-1 and TRBJ2-5; 9 bases are shared with TRBD1. The CDR3 loop spans 17 amino acids. V dropped 5 bases and J dropped 5; count of bases not matched to a gene: 18. Germline V lookup: CDR1 DFQATT, CDR2 SNEGSKA (reference sequence). CDR3 amino acids: CSAPGTGLPRGGETQYF. The CDR3 DNA reads as TGCAGTGCTCCTGGGACAGGGCTTCCCCGAGGAGGGGAGACCCAGTACTTC.

This clonotype was observed a handful of times. This sequence joins TRBV27 and TRBJ2-3; D not certain. Germline values: CDR1 MNHEY, CDR2 SMNVEV (reference sequence). The CDR3 is 14 residues long. Trimming shortened V by 3 bases and J by 2 bases, and 9 bases separated the two germline ends. CDR3 bases: TGTGCCAGCAGTTTCTCAGGATTCACAGATACGCAGTATTTT. It encodes CASSFSGFTDTQYF.

This clonotype was observed many times. This chain uses TRBV15 with TRBJ2-1, with TRBD2 matching 8 bases. The trim removed 3 bases at V and 5 bases at J, leaving 9 bases unmatched. Germline assignment: CDR1 LNHNV and CDR2 YYDKDF (reference sequence). This CDR3 is 16 amino acids long. CDR3 loop: CATSRARGGSDNEQFF. The CDR3 nucleotides read TGTGCCACCAGCAGGGCCCGGGGGGGGTCGGACAATGAGCAGTTCTTC.

The sample holds a few counts of this clonotype. The chain carries TRBV24-1 and TRBJ2-5, with D perhaps matching TRBD2 (6 bases). The V end was cut by 0 bases, the J end by 2 bases, with 9 bases between. This CDR3 is built from 15 residues. Germline V CDR1 and CDR2: KGHDR, SFDVKD. This CDR3 reads CATSDLWAGQETQYF. The CDR3 region has the DNA TGTGCCACCAGTGATTTGTGGGCGGGGCAAGAGACCCAGTACTTC.

This chain joins TRBV9 and TRBJ2-1; D gene ambiguous. Germline CDR1 is SGDLS and CDR2 is YYNGEE. The CDR3 consists of 14 residues. Trimming removed 2 bases at V and 5 bases at J, with 11 bases between. In DNA form, the CDR3 reads TGTGCCAGCAGCGTTCGGGTAATTGACAATGAGCAGTTCTTC. Amino acid sequence: CASSVRVIDNEQFF.

V and J are TRBV24-1 and TRBJ2-5, with TRBD2 matching 11 bases. This CDR3 region has 17 residues. V was clipped by 3 bases and J by 2 bases; unmatched bases: 7. The germline V gene encodes CDR1 KGHDR and CDR2 SFDVKD. Here the CDR3 reads CATSDPTSGGKQETQYF. In nucleotides, the CDR3 is TGTGCCACCAGTGATCCAACTAGCGGGGGAAAACAAGAGACCCAGTACTTC.

This clonotype was seen only once. The rearrangement uses TRBV27 and TRBJ2-7; no firm D call. The CDR3 loop spans 12 amino acids. Trimming shortened V by 6 bases and J by 3 bases, and 9 bases separated the two germline ends. The germline V gene encodes CDR1 MNHEY and CDR2 SMNVEV (reference sequence). CDR3 sequence: CASSITGYEQYF. For the CDR3, the DNA is TGTGCCAGCAGCATTACGGGCTACGAGCAGTACTTC.

The CDR3 spells CASSRLGQGIPMNYF. The CDR3 bases are TGTGCCAGCAGTAGGCTGGGACAGGGGATCCCGATGAACTACTTC. V gene TRBV6-1 combines with J gene TRBJ2-7; 10 bases agree with TRBD1. The germline gives CDR1 MNHNS, CDR2 SASEGT. The CDR3 consists of 15 residues. J gave up 13 bases and V 5 bases, and 17 bases lay outside the gene matches.

This chain links TRBV7-3 with TRBJ2-3, with 10 bases fitting TRBD2. Per the germline V gene, CDR1 is SGHTA and CDR2 is FQGTGA. The CDR3 has 15 residues. V was clipped by 6 bases and J by 4 bases; unmatched bases: 7. The CDR3 sequence is CASSPALAGSDTQYF. CDR3 nucleotide sequence: TGTGCCAGCAGTCCGGCACTAGCGGGATCAGATACGCAGTATTTT.